These T cell receptor beta chains were read from a single sample in a study of PD-1 blockade in classical Hodgkin lymphoma. Sequencing was performed with immunoSEQ multiplex PCR; in TCRdb, only in-frame clones are kept and a portion is missing. Altogether tens of thousands of clones are present, 75% to 95% being singletons, with the ten largest covering 0.2% to 0.3%. The sequences come from CD4+ T cells from blood, collected at baseline. These receptors were obtained from a human donor with classical Hodgkin lymphoma. Both conserved end residues are part of each CDR3. The order of the fields is V gene, J gene, D gene, clone size, CDR3 DNA, CDR3 protein. A D gene is named only where the DNA matches it firmly. Part of the rows lack a size; the others show once, few, many or a class for expanded clones.

TRBV5-1,TRBJ2-3,-,-,TGCGCCAGCAGCCTGGTCAAGGGAGTGGACACAGATACGCAGTATTTT,CASSLVKGVDTDTQYF
TRBV5-1,TRBJ2-5,TRBD1,-,TGCGCCAGCAGCTTGAGGACAGGGACCAACCAAGAGACCCAGTACTTC,CASSLRTGTNQETQYF
TRBV28,TRBJ2-7,-,once,TGTGCCAGCAGTCCCCCTTCCCTCTCCTACGAGCAGTACTTC,CASSPPSLSYEQYF
TRBV30,TRBJ2-7,-,-,TGTGCCTGGAGATCAAGGAAGAAGTCGTACGAGCAGTACTTC,CAWRSRKKSYEQYF
TRBV28,TRBJ1-3,-,-,TGTGCCAGCAGTTTTTCCTGGGACCCCAACGAGGACACCATATATTTT,CASSFSWDPNEDTIYF
TRBV28,TRBJ2-7,-,-,TGTGCCAGCAGTTTATGGAACGCCCCCCGGGAGCAGTACTTC,CASSLWNAPREQYF
TRBV27,TRBJ1-1,-,-,TGTGCCAGCAGCTCCAGGTGGTCGGTAAGCACTGAAGCTTTCTTT,CASSSRWSVSTEAFF
TRBV19,TRBJ1-5,-,-,TGTGCCAGTTTCCCGGGACACGGACGGGGGGAGAGCAATCAGCCCCAGCATTTT,CASFPGHGRGESNQPQHF
TRBV28,TRBJ1-5,-,-,TGTGCCAGCAGAGAACACGGGGGCAATCAGCCCCAGCATTTT,CASREHGGNQPQHF
TRBV5-1,TRBJ1-1,TRBD1,-,TGCGCCAGCAGCTTGGTGGGGACAGGGGGTCCGGGCGCTGAAGCTTTCTTT,CASSLVGTGGPGAEAFF
TRBV28,TRBJ2-7,TRBD2,once,TGTGCCAGCACCGCGAATCTAGCGGGAGCATGGGAGCAGTACTTC,CASTANLAGAWEQYF